Each of the 25 T cell receptor beta chains below was sequenced from the same sample in a study of T cells in Graves' hyperthyroidism and ophthalmopathy. Amplification of TCR beta CDR3 regions was performed using RNA transcripts as template. In the first-round RT-PCR of the TCR CDR3, the HTBI primer set was used. One entry per CDR3 protein, called by TCRdb with MiXCR from the multiplex PCR reads. The sample consists of hundreds of thousands of distinct CDR3 sequences, around 38% of them appearing once. The specimen sequenced was blood. The receptors stem from a man between 18 and 29 years old with Graves' hyperthyroidism.

As concerns this clonotype: An end of the junction does not agree with germline; a read error may underlie this. The chain links TRBV7-8 to TRBJ2-7; 7 nucleotides match TRBD2. CDR1 is SGHVS and CDR2 is FQNEAQ in the germline V gene. This CDR3 is built from 15 residues. CDR3 DNA: TGCGCCAGCAGCCAAGCCAGGGCGGCGGGAGACGAGCAGTACTTC. As protein: CASSQARAAGDEQYF.

This rearrangement joins TRBV9 to TRBJ2-6; the D is unclear. Per the germline V gene, CDR1 is SGDLS and CDR2 is YYNGEE. The CDR3 loop spans 16 amino acids. V was shortened by 4 bases and J by 5 bases, with 16 bases between the two germline ends. Written as DNA, the CDR3 is TGTGCCAGCAGCCAAAAGGAGACGGCTAGGGCCAACGTCCTGACTTTC. This encodes CASSQKETARANVLTF.

CDR3 DNA: TGCAGCGTGCAGGGACAGGTCGACGAGCAGTACTTC. Encoded protein: CSVQGQVDEQYF. The chain recombines TRBV29-1 with TRBJ2-7; 8 bases are shared with TRBD1. Trimming at V came to 6 bases and at J to 5 bases, leaving 6 bases not matched to a gene. CDR1 and CDR2 (germline): SQVTM, ANQGSEA. The CDR3 spans 12 residues.

In regard to this clonotype: Sequence at one end of the junction differs from germline and may be a read error. The rearrangement uses TRBV11-2 and TRBJ1-2; D gene unclear. CDR1 SGHAT and CDR2 FQNNGV come from the germline V gene. This CDR3 region has 13 residues. This chain's CDR3 is CASSPGISDGYTF. The CDR3 nucleotides read TGCGCCAGCAGCCCGGGGATATCGGACGGCTACACCTTC. Using reference TRBV11-2 and TRBJ1-2 for the parts outside the CDR3, the full variable domain is EAGVAQSPRYKIIEKRQSVAFWCNPISGHATLYWYQQILGQGPKLLIQFQNNGVVDDSQLPKDRFSAERLKGVDSTLKIQPAKLEDSAVYLCASSPGISDGYTFGSGTRLTVV.

At least ten counts were recorded for this clonotype. The chain uses TRBV29-1 and TRBJ1-1, with TRBD1 matching over 7 bases. Trimming removed 6 bases from V and 2 bases from J; junction bases left unmatched: 9. This CDR3 contains 14 residues. In germline, CDR1 is SQVTM, CDR2 ANQGSEA. CDR3 region: CSVRGGEINTEAFF. CDR3 bases: TGCAGCGTGAGAGGGGGCGAGATTAACACTGAAGCTTTCTTT.

A few counts support this clonotype. The rearrangement uses TRBV9 and TRBJ2-5; possibly TRBD2 for D (7 bases). The ends were cut back, 4 bases at V and 7 bases at J, with 14 bases in the middle. From germline, CDR1 is SGDLS and CDR2 YYNGEE. The CDR3 runs to 13 residues. The CDR3 coding sequence is TGTGCCAGCAGCCGGGGGGACAAGGGGACCCAGTACTTC. Translated, it gives CASSRGDKGTQYF.

V and J are TRBV2 and TRBJ2-5; D may be TRBD1 (6 bases). This CDR3 contains 15 residues. The germline V gene encodes CDR1 SNHLY and CDR2 FYNNEI. The CDR3 sequence is CVNKLGGQLQETQYF. The CDR3 DNA reads as TGTGTCAACAAGCTCGGCGGACAGCTACAAGAGACCCAGTACTTC.

The chain employs TRBV10-3 and TRBJ1-2, with a tentative D call TRBD1 (5 bases). V lost 11 bases and J 8 bases, leaving 30 bases between the germline ends. In germline, CDR1 is ENHRY, CDR2 SYGVKD. The CDR3 runs 16 residues. The CDR3 DNA is TGTGCCTCTAAGACGTCGGCGGGGAGAGGGGACGACGGCTACACCTTC. Its protein is CASKTSAGRGDDGYTF.

Regarding this clonotype: Given a much more abundant clone one base away, this may be a read error. This chain connects TRBV5-1 to TRBJ1-5, with a tentative D call TRBD1 (5 bases). Trimming cost V 0 bases and J 3 bases, with 7 bases left between them. This CDR3 is built from 14 residues. Germline loops: CDR1 SGHRS, CDR2 YFSETQ. CDR3 nucleotide sequence: TGCGCCAGCAGCTTGGCCAGGGTCAATCAGCCCCAGCATTTT. As protein: CASSLARVNQPQHF.

The chain is built from TRBV7-9 and TRBJ1-2; D possibly corresponds to TRBD1 (6 bases). The CDR3 length is 13 residues. Between the trimmed V and J ends, which lost 7 bases and 8 bases, there was a span of 17 bases. In germline, CDR1 is SEHNR, CDR2 FQNEAQ (reference sequence). CDR3 protein: CASTWEGVRGYTF. CDR3 bases: TGTGCCAGCACCTGGGAGGGGGTTCGCGGCTACACCTTC.

The chain employs TRBV11-1 and TRBJ2-2; 10 bases match TRBD2. The V gene end was trimmed by 3 bases and the J gene end by 7 bases; junction bases not matched to a gene: 5. Germline-derived CDR1 and CDR2 are SGHAT and FQDESV (reference sequence). This CDR3 region has 15 residues. This CDR3 reads CASSFEAGGGGELFF. Written as DNA, the CDR3 is TGTGCCAGCAGCTTTGAAGCGGGGGGGGGCGGGGAGCTGTTTTTT. The variable domain in full, completed from reference TRBV11-1 and TRBJ2-2, reads EAEVAQSPRYKITEKSQAVAFWCDPISGHATLYWYRQILGQGPELLVQFQDESVVDDSQLPKDRFSAERLKGVDSTLKIQPAELGDSAMYLCASSFEAGGGGELFFGEGSRLTVL.

The chain couples TRBV15 to TRBJ1-5; D gene unclear. The CDR3 has 14 amino acids. Per germline, CDR1 LNHNV and CDR2 YYDKDF (reference sequence). V lost 3 bases to trimming and J lost 0 bases, with 6 bases between them. This CDR3 reads CATSRGDSNQPQHF. DNA for the CDR3: TGTGCCACCAGCAGGGGAGATAGCAATCAGCCCCAGCATTTT.

This clonotype was observed a few times. CDR3 bases: TGTGCCAGCAGCGTCAGACCAGGGAGCCGAGAGACCCAGTACTTC. This encodes CASSVRPGSRETQYF. V usage is TRBV9 and J usage is TRBJ2-5; D may be TRBD1 or TRBD2 (5 bases each). V was shortened by 2 bases and J by 4 bases, with 15 bases between the two germline ends. The CDR3 loop spans 15 amino acids. The germline CDR1 and CDR2 sequences are SGDLS and YYNGEE.

About this clonotype: Compared with germline, one end of the junction differs, possibly owing to a read error. In nucleotides, the CDR3 is TGTGCCACCAGGGGACCGGGGAGCACTCAGCCCCAGCATTTT. It specifies CATRGPGSTQPQHF. The V call is TRBV24-1, the J call TRBJ1-5; a weak D match, TRBD1 (5 bases). The CDR3 loop spans 14 amino acids. Germline V gene lookup returns CDR1 KGHDR and CDR2 SFDVKD.

The V gene is TRBV7-2, the J gene TRBJ1-1, with 12 positions matching TRBD1. CDR3 size: 17 residues. From germline, CDR1 is SGHTA and CDR2 FQGNSA. J lost 4 bases, V lost 4 bases, and 10 bases had no gene match. The CDR3 loop is CASSSPGQGARVTEAFF. The CDR3 coding sequence is TGTGCCAGCAGCTCTCCGGGACAGGGGGCGCGGGTCACTGAAGCTTTCTTT.

Ten or more counts support this clonotype. This chain joins TRBV20-1 and TRBJ1-4; TRBD1 might be the D (5 bases). The CDR3 covers 15 residues. Germline loops: CDR1 DFQATT, CDR2 SNEGSKA (reference sequence). V was cut by 3 bases and J by 0 bases, with 11 bases left in between. Here the CDR3 reads CSASLGHATNEKLFF. The CDR3 DNA follows: TGCAGTGCTAGTCTCGGACATGCAACTAATGAAAAACTGTTTTTT.

The rearrangement uses TRBV24-1 and TRBJ1-5, with a possible D match to TRBD1 (5 bases). Per germline, CDR1 KGHDR and CDR2 SFDVKD. The CDR3 runs to 9 residues. Trimming pared 9 bases from V and 13 bases from J, leaving 9 bases between. The CDR3 spells CATHPGQHF. CDR3 DNA sequence: TGTGCCACCCACCCAGGGCAGCATTTT.

This clonotype was detected only a few times. The chain has TRBV6-5 and TRBJ1-2; no definite D call. Germline V CDR1 and CDR2: MNHEY, SVGAGI. Trimming took off 7 bases at V and 7 bases at J, with 13 bases between the two ends. The CDR3 length is 12 residues. In nucleotides, the CDR3 is TGTGCCAGCACCAGAGACGACCTTGGCTACACCTTC. This encodes CASTRDDLGYTF.

The chain recombines TRBV12-3 or TRBV12-4 with TRBJ1-2; tentative D call: TRBD1 (5 bases). V dropped 2 bases and J dropped 4 bases, with 14 bases sitting between them. CDR3 length: 15 residues. The CDR3 coding sequence is TGTGCCAGCAGTTTACAGGGAGGAAGGGGCTATGGCTACACCTTC. Translated: CASSLQGGRGYGYTF.

This clonotype was counted only a few times. This sequence joins TRBV20-1 and TRBJ1-2; 7 nucleotides agree with TRBD1. Germline V gene lookup returns CDR1 DFQATT and CDR2 SNEGSKA (reference sequence). V trimming: 0 bases; J trimming: 11 bases; junction bases outside the gene matches: 9. The CDR3 has 13 amino acids. CDR3 region: CSARDPGTAEYTF. In DNA, the CDR3 is TGCAGTGCTAGAGATCCAGGGACAGCTGAATACACCTTC.

In regard to this clonotype: A much more abundant neighbour one base away suggests this may be a read error. Written as DNA, the CDR3 is TGTGCCAGCAGTCGAGAGATTCGCTATGGCTACACCTTC. It yields the protein CASSREIRYGYTF. This rearrangement joins TRBV11-2 to TRBJ1-2; D gene uncertain. Trimming left V 6 bases short and J 4 bases short, with 12 bases between. The CDR3 runs to 13 residues. The germline V gene encodes CDR1 SGHAT and CDR2 FQNNGV.

This clonotype has more than one count but fewer than ten. The chain uses TRBV5-1 and TRBJ1-1, with D maybe TRBD1 (6 bases). Germline V lookup: CDR1 SGHRS, CDR2 YFSETQ. The CDR3 length is 15 residues. The ends were cut back, 0 bases at V and 1 base at J, with 10 bases in the middle. The CDR3 region has the DNA TGCGCCAGCAGCTTGGAGTTAGGGGGGAACACTGAAGCTTTCTTT. Translated: CASSLELGGNTEAFF.

The chain recombines TRBV20-1 with TRBJ1-1; D is perhaps TRBD1 (6 bases). Germline-derived CDR1 and CDR2 are DFQATT and SNEGSKA (reference sequence). CDR3 length equals 14 residues. Deletions cut 2 bases from V and 4 bases from J, with 14 bases between. The CDR3 here is CSARRGGSATEAFF. DNA for the CDR3: TGCAGTGCTAGAAGGGGGGGGTCTGCCACTGAAGCTTTCTTT.

About this clonotype itself: This may stem from a read error, because a much larger clone lies one nucleotide away. Lacking the conserved final phenylalanine or tryptophan, this CDR3 likely reflects a read error. This rearrangement joins TRBV19 to TRBJ2-7, with 7 bases aligning to TRBD1. Germline CDR1 and CDR2: LNHDA and SQIVND (reference sequence). The V segment lost 10 bases and the J segment 5 bases; nucleotides outside the gene matches: 11. The CDR3 loop spans 13 amino acids. CDR3 bases: TGTGCCACCAGTATGACAGGGCTGGACGAGCAGTACTTA. Protein: CATSMTGLDEQYL.

The chain combines TRBV20-1 with TRBJ1-1; D remains ambiguous. V was clipped by 7 bases and J by 7 bases, with 10 bases between them. The germline gives CDR1 DFQATT, CDR2 SNEGSKA (reference sequence). The CDR3 length is 10 residues. The CDR3 DNA reads TGCAGTGTTAGGGAGCTTGAAGCTTTCTTT. Translation: CSVRELEAFF.